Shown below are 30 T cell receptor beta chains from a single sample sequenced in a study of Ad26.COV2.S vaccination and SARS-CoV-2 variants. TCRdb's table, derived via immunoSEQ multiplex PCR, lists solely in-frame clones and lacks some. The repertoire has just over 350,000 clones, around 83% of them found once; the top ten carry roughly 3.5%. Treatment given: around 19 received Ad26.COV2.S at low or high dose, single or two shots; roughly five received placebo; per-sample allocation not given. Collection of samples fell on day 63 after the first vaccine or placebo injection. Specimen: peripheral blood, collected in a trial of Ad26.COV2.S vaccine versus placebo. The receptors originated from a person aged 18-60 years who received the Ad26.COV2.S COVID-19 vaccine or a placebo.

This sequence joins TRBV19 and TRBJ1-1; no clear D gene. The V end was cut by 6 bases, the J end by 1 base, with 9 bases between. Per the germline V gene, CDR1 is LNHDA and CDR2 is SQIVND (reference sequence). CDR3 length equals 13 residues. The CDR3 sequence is CASSEVGNTEAFF. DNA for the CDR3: TGTGCCAGTAGCGAGGTGGGGAACACTGAAGCTTTCTTT.

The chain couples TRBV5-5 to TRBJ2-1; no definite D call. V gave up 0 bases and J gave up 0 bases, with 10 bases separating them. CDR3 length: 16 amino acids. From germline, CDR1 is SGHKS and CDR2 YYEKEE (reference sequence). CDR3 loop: CASSLAAASSYNEQFF. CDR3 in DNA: TGTGCCAGCAGCTTGGCGGCAGCGAGCTCCTACAATGAGCAGTTCTTC. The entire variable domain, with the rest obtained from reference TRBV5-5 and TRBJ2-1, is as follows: DAGVTQSPTHLIKTRGQQVTLRCSPISGHKSVSWYQQVLGQGPQFIFQYYEKEERGRGNFPDRFSARQFPNYSSELNVNALLLGDSALYLCASSLAAASSYNEQFFGPGTRLTVL.

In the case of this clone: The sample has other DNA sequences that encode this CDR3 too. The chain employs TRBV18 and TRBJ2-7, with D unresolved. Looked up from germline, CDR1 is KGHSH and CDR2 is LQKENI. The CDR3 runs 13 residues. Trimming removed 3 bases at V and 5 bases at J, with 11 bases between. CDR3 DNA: TGTGCCAGCTCACCTGGGTTCGGAGACGAGCAGTACTTC. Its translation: CASSPGFGDEQYF.

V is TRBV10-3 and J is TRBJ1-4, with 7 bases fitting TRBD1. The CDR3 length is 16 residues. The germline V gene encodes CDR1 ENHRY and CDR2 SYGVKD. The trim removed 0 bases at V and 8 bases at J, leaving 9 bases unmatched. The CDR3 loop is CAISESTRGLGEKLFF. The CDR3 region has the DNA TGTGCCATCAGTGAGTCGACGAGGGGGCTGGGCGAAAAACTGTTTTTT.

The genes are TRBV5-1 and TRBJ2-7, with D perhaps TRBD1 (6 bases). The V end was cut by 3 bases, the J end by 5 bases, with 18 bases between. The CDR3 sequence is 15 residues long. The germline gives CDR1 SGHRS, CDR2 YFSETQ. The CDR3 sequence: CASSSELGGHNEQYF. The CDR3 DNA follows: TGCGCCAGCAGCTCGGAGTTAGGGGGTCATAACGAGCAGTACTTC.

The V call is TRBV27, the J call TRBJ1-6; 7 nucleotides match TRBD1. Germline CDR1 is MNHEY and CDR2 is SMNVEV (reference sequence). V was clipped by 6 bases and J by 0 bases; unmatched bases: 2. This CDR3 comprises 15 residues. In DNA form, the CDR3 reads TGTGCCAGCAGCAGGGACAGCTCCTATAATTCACCCCTCCACTTT. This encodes CASSRDSSYNSPLHF.

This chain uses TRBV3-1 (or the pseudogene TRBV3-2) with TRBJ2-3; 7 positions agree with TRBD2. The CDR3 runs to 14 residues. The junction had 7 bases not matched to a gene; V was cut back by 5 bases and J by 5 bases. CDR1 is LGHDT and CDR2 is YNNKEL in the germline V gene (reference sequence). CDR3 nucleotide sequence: TGTGCCAGCAGCTTCAGCGGGACGGGAGATACGCAGTATTTT. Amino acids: CASSFSGTGDTQYF.

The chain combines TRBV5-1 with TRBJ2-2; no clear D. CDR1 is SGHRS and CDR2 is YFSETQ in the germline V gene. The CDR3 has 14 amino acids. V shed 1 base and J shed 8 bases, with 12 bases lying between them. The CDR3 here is CASSLQPAEGELFF. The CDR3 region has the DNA TGCGCCAGCAGCTTGCAACCCGCCGAGGGGGAGCTGTTTTTT.

This chain's CDR3 is CASSQGRTYNSPLHF. CDR3 nucleotide sequence: TGTGCCAGCAGCCAAGGTAGGACCTATAATTCACCCCTCCACTTT. The V gene is TRBV3-1 (or the pseudogene TRBV3-2), the J gene TRBJ1-6, with D uncertain. This CDR3 has 15 amino acids. V lost 1 base, J lost 2 bases, and 6 bases lay in between. Germline V CDR1 and CDR2: LGHDT, YNNKEL (reference sequence).

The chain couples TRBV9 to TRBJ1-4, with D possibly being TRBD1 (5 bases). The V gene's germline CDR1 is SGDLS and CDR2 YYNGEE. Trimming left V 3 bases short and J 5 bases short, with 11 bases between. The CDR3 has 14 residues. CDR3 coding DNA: TGTGCCAGCAGCGCCCTGGGGGGGAATGAAAAACTGTTTTTT. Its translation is CASSALGGNEKLFF.

The CDR3 DNA follows: TGTGCCAGCAGCTTCAAAGGGACAGATACGCAGTATTTT. It translates to CASSFKGTDTQYF. The chain employs TRBV7-2 and TRBJ2-3; D not certain. V lost 3 bases and J 3 bases, leaving 7 bases between the germline ends. The CDR3 has 13 amino acids. The germline V gene has CDR1 SGHTA and CDR2 FQGNSA.

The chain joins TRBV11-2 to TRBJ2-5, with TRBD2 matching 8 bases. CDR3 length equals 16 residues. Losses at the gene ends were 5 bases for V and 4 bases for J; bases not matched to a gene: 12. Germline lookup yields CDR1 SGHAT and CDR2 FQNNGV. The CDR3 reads CASSRGLSREGETQYF. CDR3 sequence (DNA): TGTGCCAGCAGCCGGGGACTCTCACGGGAGGGAGAGACCCAGTACTTC.

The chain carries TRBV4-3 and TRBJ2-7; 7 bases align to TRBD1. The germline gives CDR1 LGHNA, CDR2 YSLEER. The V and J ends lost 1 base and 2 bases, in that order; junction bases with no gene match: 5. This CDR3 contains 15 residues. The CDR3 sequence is CASSQAGQAAYEQYF. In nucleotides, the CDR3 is TGCGCCAGCAGCCAAGCTGGACAGGCAGCCTACGAGCAGTACTTC.

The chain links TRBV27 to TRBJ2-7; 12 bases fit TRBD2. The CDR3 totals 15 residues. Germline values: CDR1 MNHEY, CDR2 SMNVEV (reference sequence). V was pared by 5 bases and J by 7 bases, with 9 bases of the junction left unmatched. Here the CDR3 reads CASSTTSGRADEQYF. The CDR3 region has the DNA TGTGCCAGCAGTACGACTAGCGGGAGAGCGGATGAGCAGTACTTC.

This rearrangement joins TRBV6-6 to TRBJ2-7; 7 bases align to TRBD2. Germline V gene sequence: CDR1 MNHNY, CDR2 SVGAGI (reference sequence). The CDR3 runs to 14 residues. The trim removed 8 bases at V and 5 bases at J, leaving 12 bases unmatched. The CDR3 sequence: CASSQLGEGDEQYF. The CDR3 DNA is TGTGCCAGCTCACAATTGGGGGAGGGCGACGAGCAGTACTTC.

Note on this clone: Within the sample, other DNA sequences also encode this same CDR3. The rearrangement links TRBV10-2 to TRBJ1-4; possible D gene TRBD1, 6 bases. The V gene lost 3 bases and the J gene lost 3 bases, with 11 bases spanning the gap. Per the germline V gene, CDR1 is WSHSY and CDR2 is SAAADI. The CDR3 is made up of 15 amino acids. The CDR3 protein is CASSDRGLANEKLFF. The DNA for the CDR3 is TGCGCCAGCAGTGACAGGGGCCTGGCTAATGAAAAACTGTTTTTT.

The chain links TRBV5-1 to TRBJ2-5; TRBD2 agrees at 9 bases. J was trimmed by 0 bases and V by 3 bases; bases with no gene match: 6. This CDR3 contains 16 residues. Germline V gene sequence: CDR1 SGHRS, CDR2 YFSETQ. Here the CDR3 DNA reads TGCGCCAGCAGCTCCGACGGACTAGCGTACCAAGAGACCCAGTACTTC. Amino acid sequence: CASSSDGLAYQETQYF.

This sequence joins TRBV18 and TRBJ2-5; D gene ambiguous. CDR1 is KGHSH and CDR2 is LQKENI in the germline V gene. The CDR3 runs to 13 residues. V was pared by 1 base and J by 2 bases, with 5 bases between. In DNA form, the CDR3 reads TGTGCCAGCTCACCACAGGATCAAGAGACCCAGTACTTC. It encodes CASSPQDQETQYF.

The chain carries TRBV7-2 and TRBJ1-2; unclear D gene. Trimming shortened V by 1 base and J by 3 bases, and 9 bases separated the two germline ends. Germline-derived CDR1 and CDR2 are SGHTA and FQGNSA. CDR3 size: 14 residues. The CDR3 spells CASSLVFADYGYTF. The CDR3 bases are TGTGCCAGCAGCTTAGTATTTGCGGACTATGGCTACACCTTC.

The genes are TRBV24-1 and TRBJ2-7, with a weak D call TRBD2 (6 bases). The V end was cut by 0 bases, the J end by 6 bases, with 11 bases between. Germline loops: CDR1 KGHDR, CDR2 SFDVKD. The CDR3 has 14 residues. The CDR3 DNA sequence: TGTGCCACCAGTGATTTGGGGACTGGTCCCGAGCAGTACTTC. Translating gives CATSDLGTGPEQYF.

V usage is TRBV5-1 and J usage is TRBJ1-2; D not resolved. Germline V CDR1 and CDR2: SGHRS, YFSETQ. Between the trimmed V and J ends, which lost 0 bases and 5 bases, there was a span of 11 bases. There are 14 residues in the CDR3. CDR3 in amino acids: CASSLDPLGYGYTF. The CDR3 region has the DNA TGCGCCAGCAGCTTGGACCCCCTCGGTTATGGCTACACCTTC.

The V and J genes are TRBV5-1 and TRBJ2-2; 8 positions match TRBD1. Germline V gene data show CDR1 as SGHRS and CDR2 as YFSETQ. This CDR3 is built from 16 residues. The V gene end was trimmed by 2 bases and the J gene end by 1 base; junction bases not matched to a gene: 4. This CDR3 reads CASSFPDRENTGELFF. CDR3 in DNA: TGCGCCAGCAGCTTTCCGGACAGGGAGAACACCGGGGAGCTGTTTTTT.

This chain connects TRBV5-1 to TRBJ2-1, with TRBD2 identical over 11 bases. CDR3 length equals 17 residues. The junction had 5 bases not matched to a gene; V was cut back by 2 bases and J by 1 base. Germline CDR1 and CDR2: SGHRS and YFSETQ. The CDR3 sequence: CASSFGLAGESYNEQFF. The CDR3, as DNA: TGCGCCAGCAGCTTCGGACTAGCGGGTGAATCCTACAATGAGCAGTTCTTC. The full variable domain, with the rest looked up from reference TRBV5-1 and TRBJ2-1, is KAGVTQTPRYLIKTRGQQVTLSCSPISGHRSVSWYQQTPGQGLQFLFEYFSETQRNKGNFPGRFSGRQFSNSRSEMNVSTLELGDSALYLCASSFGLAGESYNEQFFGPGTRLTVL.

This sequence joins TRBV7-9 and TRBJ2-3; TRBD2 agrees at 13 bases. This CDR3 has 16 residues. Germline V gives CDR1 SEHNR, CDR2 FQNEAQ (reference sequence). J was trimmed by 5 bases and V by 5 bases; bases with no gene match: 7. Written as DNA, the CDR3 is TGTGCCAGCAGCGTACTAGCGGGGGGGCCGATAGATACGCAGTATTTT. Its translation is CASSVLAGGPIDTQYF.

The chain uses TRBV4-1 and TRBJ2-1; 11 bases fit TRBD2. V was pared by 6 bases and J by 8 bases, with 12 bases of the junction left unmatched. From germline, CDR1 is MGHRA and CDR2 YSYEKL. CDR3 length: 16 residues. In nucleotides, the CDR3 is TGCGCCAGCAGTAGGTTTAGCGGGAGGGCCTGGGATGAGCAGTTCTTC. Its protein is CASSRFSGRAWDEQFF.

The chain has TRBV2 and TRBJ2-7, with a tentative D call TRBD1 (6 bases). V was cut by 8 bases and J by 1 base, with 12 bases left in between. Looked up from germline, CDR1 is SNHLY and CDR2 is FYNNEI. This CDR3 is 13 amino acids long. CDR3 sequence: CASVQGLSYEQYF. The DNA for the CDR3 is TGTGCCAGCGTCCAGGGGCTGTCCTACGAGCAGTACTTC.

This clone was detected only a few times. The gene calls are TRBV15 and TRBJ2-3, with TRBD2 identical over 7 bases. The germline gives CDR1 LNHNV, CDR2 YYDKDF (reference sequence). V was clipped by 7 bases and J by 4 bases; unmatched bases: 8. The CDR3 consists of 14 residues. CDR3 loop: CATTFGGSSDTQYF. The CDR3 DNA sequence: TGTGCCACCACATTCGGGGGGAGCTCAGATACGCAGTATTTT.

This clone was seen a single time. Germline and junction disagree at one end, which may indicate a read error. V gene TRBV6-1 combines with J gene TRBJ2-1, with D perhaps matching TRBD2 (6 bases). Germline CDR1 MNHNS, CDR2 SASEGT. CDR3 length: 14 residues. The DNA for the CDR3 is TGTGCCAGCAGGGAAGGGCAGACCCGGCGGGGGCAGTTCTTC. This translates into CASREGQTRRGQFF.

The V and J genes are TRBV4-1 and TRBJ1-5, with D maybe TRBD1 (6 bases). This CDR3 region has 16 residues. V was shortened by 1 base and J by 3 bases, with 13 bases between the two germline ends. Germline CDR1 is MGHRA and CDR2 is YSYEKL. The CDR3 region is CASSQVTGSDNQPQHF. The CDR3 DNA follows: TGCGCCAGCAGCCAAGTTACAGGGTCGGACAATCAGCCCCAGCATTTT.

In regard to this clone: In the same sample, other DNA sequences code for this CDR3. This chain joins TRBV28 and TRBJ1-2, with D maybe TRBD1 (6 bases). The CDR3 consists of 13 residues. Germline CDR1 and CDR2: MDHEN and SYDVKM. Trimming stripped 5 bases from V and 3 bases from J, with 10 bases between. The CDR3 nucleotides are TGTGCCAGCAGTCTGGACAGATACTATGGCTACACCTTC. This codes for CASSLDRYYGYTF.